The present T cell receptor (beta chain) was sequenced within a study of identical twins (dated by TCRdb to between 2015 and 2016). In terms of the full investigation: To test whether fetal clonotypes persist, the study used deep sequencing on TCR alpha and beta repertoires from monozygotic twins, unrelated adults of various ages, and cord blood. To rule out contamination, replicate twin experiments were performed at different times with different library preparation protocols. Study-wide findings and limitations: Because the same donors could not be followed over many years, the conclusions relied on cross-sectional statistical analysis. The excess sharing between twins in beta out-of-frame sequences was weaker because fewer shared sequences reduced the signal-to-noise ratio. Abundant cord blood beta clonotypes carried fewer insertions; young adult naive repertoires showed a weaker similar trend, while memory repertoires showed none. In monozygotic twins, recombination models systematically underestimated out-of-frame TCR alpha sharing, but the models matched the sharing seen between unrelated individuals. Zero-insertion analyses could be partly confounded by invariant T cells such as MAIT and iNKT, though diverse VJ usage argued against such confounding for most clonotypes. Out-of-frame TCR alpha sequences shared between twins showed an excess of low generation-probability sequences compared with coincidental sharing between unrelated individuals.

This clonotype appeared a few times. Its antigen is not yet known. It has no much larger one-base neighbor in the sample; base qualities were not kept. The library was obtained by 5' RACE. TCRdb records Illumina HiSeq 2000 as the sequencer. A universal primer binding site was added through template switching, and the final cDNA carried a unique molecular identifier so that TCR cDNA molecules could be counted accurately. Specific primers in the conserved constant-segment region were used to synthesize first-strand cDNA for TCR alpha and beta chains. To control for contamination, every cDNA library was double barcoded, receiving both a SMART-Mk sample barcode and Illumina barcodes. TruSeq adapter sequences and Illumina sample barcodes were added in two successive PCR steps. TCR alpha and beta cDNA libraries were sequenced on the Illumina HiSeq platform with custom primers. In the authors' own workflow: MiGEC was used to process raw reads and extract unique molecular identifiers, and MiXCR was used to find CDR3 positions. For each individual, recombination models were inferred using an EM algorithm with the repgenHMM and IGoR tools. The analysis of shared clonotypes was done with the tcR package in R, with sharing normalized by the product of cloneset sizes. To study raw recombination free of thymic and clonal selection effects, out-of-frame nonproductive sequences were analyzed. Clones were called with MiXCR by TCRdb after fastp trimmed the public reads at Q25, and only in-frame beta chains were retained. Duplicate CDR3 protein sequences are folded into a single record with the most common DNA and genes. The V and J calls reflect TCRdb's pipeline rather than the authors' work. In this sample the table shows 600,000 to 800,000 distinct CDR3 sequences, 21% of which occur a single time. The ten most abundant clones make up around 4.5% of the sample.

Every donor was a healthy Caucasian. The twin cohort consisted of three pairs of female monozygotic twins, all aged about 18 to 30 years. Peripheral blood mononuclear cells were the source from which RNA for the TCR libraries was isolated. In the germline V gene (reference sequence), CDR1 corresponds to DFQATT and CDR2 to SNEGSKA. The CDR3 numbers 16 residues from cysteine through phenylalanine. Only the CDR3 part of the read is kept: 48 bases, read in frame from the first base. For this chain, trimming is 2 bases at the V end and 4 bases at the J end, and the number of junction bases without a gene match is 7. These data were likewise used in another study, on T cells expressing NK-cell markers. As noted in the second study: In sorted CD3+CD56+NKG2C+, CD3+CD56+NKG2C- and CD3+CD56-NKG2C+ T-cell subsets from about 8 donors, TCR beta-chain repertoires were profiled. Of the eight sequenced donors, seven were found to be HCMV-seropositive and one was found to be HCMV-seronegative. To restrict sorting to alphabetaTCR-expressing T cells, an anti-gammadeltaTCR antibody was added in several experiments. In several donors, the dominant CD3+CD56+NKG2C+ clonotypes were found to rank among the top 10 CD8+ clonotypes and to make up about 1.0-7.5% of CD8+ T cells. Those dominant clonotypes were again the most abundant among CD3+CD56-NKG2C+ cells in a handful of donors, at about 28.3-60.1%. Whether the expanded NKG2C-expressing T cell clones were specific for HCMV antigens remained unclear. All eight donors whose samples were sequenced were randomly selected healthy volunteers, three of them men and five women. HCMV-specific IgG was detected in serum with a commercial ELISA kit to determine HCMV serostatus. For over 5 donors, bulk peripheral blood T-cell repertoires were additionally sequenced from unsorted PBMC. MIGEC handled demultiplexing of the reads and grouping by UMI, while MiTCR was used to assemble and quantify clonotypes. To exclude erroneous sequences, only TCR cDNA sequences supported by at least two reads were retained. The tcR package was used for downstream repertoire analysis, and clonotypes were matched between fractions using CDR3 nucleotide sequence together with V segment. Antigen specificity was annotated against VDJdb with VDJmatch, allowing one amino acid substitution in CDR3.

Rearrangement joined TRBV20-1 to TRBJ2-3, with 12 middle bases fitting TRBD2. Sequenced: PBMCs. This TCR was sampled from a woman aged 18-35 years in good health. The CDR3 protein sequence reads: CSARTSGGRSADTQYF. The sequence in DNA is TGCAGTGCTAGAACTAGCGGGGGGCGTAGCGCAGATACGCAGTATTTT.